This TCR beta chain appears in the sequencing data of a study of blood T cell repertoires in COVID-19. The assay was immunoSEQ multiplex PCR, and TCRdb's table has in-frame clones only and misses some. This sample has approximately 210,000 clones, with 80% to 85% found just once. The sequence was obtained from a woman at least 80 years old with COVID-19, enrolled during active disease. The sample comprised peripheral blood.

The CDR3 spells CASTRGRGDRDTQYF. The CDR3 bases are TGTGCCAGCACCCGGGGGCGGGGGGACCGAGATACGCAGTATTTT. The chain joins TRBV5-6 to TRBJ2-3; 8 nucleotides match TRBD2. Looked up from germline, CDR1 is SGHDT and CDR2 is YYEEEE. Trimming cost V 6 bases and J 5 bases; bases outside gene matches: 11. The CDR3 is made up of 15 amino acids.